These 9 T cell receptor beta chains were sequenced from one sample in a study of T cell responses to AZD1222 COVID-19 vaccine. Profiling relied on immunoSEQ multiplex PCR, and the TCRdb table lists in-frame clones only, not all of them. The sample carries 250,000 to 300,000 clones, 85% to 95% recorded once. Sample: peripheral blood, taken 28 days after the second AZD1222 dose. These TCRs come from an adult who received the AZD1222 COVID-19 vaccine.

This clone has only one observation. The chain links TRBV6-2 or TRBV6-3 to TRBJ2-7; D ambiguous. V was pared by 7 bases and J by 4 bases, with 11 bases between. In germline, CDR1 is MNHEY, CDR2 SVGEGT. The CDR3 consists of 12 residues. CDR3 in amino acids: CASTPGRYEQYF. Written as DNA, the CDR3 is TGTGCCAGCACCCCCGGCAGGTACGAGCAGTACTTC.

The V gene is TRBV14, the J gene TRBJ2-7; 15 bases are a match to TRBD2. This CDR3 contains 17 residues. CDR1 and CDR2 (germline): SGHDN, FVKESK. Germline trimming cut 4 bases from V and 4 bases from J; bases unmatched to any gene: 8. In DNA, the CDR3 is TGTGCCAGCAGCCTCCGGGCTGGACTAGCGGGAGGGTACGAGCAGTACTTC. This codes for CASSLRAGLAGGYEQYF.

The chain combines TRBV19 with TRBJ2-1, with D uncertain. Germline CDR1 is LNHDA and CDR2 is SQIVND (reference sequence). Deletions cut 0 bases from V and 4 bases from J, with 7 bases between. The CDR3 sequence is 14 residues long. Here the CDR3 reads CASSIDRGYNEQFF. DNA for the CDR3: TGTGCCAGTAGTATAGATCGCGGATACAATGAGCAGTTCTTC.

Notes on this clone: This CDR3 is also generated by other DNA sequences in the sample. V gene TRBV7-9 combines with J gene TRBJ2-5; D is undetermined. Germline CDR1 SEHNR, CDR2 FQNEAQ (reference sequence). V was pared by 6 bases and J by 1 base, with 6 bases between. This CDR3 contains 12 residues. The CDR3 sequence: CASSFSQETQYF. The CDR3 DNA reads as TGTGCCAGCAGTTTTAGCCAAGAGACCCAGTACTTC. The full variable domain, completed using reference TRBV7-9 and TRBJ2-5, is DTGVSQNPRHKITKRGQNVTFRCDPISEHNRLYWYRQTLGQGPEFLTYFQNEAQLEKSRLLSDRFSAERPKGSFSTLEIQRTEQGDSAMYLCASSFSQETQYFGPGTRLLVL.

The rearrangement joins TRBV3-1 (or the pseudogene TRBV3-2) to TRBJ1-2, with TRBD1 matching over 7 bases. Germline V gene lookup returns CDR1 LGHDT and CDR2 YNNKEL (reference sequence). This CDR3 has 13 amino acids. Trimming removed 4 bases from V and 4 bases from J; junction bases left unmatched: 3. The CDR3 nucleotides read TGTGCCAGCAGCCGCGGGACAGTCTATGGCTACACCTTC. Translation gives CASSRGTVYGYTF.

This clone was counted once. The chain has TRBV7-9 and TRBJ1-4; 10 bases line up with TRBD1. Germline V lookup: CDR1 SEHNR, CDR2 FQNEAQ (reference sequence). Trimming at V came to 6 bases and at J to 1 base, leaving 5 bases not matched to a gene. The CDR3 is made up of 16 amino acids. The DNA of the CDR3 is TGTGCCAGCAGTCAAGGACAGGGGGTAACTAATGAAAAACTGTTTTTT. Its translation is CASSQGQGVTNEKLFF. Together with reference TRBV7-9 and TRBJ1-4, the CDR3 gives the full variable domain: DTGVSQNPRHKITKRGQNVTFRCDPISEHNRLYWYRQTLGQGPEFLTYFQNEAQLEKSRLLSDRFSAERPKGSFSTLEIQRTEQGDSAMYLCASSQGQGVTNEKLFFGSGTQLSVL.

The chain couples TRBV28 to TRBJ2-3; D is perhaps TRBD2 (5 bases). There are 16 residues in the CDR3. V was trimmed by 6 bases and J by 0 bases, leaving 16 bases between them. Germline V CDR1 and CDR2: MDHEN, SYDVKM. The chain's CDR3 is CASSPVAGSSTDTQYF. The CDR3 coding sequence is TGTGCCAGCAGCCCCGTGGCGGGTTCTAGCACAGATACGCAGTATTTT.

The chain is built from TRBV27 and TRBJ2-2, with 8 positions matching TRBD2. V lost 8 bases to trimming and J lost 1 base; unmatched junction nucleotides: 6. This CDR3 is 15 amino acids long. Germline loops: CDR1 MNHEY, CDR2 SMNVEV (reference sequence). The CDR3 DNA is TGTGCCAGCGCCCGACTAGCGAGGAACACCGGGGAGCTGTTTTTT. Translation: CASARLARNTGELFF.

The V call is TRBV7-8, the J call TRBJ2-7, with 7 nucleotides matching TRBD1. Germline CDR1 reads SGHVS; CDR2 reads FQNEAQ. Trimming at V came to 3 bases and at J to 4 bases, leaving 9 bases not matched to a gene. The CDR3 sequence is 15 residues long. CDR3 amino acids: CASSFRDSFPYEQYF. The CDR3 coding sequence is TGTGCCAGCAGCTTCAGGGACAGTTTCCCTTACGAGCAGTACTTC.